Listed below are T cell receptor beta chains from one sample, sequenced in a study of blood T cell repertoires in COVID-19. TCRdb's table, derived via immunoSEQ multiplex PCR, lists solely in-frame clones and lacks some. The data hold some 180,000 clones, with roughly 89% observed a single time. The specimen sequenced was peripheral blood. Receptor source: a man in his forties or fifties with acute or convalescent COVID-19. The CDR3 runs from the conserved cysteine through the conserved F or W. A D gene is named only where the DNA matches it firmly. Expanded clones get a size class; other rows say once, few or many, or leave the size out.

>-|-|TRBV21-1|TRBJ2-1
CASGTSGEHTNEQFF
TGTGCCAGCGGGACTAGCGGGGAACACACAAATGAGCAGTTCTTC
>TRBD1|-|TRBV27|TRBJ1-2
CASSRGQGPNYGYTF
TGTGCCAGCAGTAGAGGACAGGGGCCCAACTATGGCTACACCTTC
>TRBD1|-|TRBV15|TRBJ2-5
CATSRALGQPQETQYF
TGTGCCACCAGCAGAGCTCTGGGACAGCCCCAAGAGACCCAGTACTTC
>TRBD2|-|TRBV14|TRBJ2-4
CASSQALLAGVAKNIQYF
TGTGCCAGCAGCCAAGCCCTACTAGCGGGAGTAGCCAAAAACATTCAGTACTTC
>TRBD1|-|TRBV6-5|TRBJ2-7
CASSRTGVGYEQYF
TGTGCCAGCAGCCGGACAGGGGTAGGCTACGAGCAGTACTTC
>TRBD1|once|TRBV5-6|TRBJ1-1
CASSFGTGITEAFF
TGTGCCAGCAGTTTTGGGACAGGGATTACTGAAGCTTTCTTT
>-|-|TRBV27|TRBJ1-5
CASSLRGSESNQPQHF
TGTGCCAGCAGCCTCCGGGGGAGTGAGAGCAATCAGCCCCAGCATTTT
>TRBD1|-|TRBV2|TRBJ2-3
CASSRVTGVLTDTQYF
TGTGCCAGCAGCAGGGTGACAGGGGTGTTGACAGATACGCAGTATTTT
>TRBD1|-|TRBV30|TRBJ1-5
CAWSTQGAQPQHF
TGTGCCTGGAGTACACAGGGGGCGCAGCCCCAGCATTTT
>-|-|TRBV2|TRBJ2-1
CASSDVSYNEQFF
TGTGCCAGCAGTGACGTCTCCTACAATGAGCAGTTCTTC
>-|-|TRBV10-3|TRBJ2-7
CAISQGMGGSSYEQYF
TGTGCCATCAGCCAGGGGATGGGGGGGAGCTCCTACGAGCAGTACTTC
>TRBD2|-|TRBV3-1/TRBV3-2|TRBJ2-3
CASSQIAGGGDTQYF
TGTGCCAGCAGCCAAATAGCGGGGGGAGGAGATACGCAGTATTTT
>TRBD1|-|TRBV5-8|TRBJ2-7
CASSSPGQGRYEQYF
TGTGCCAGCAGCTCTCCGGGACAGGGGCGCTACGAGCAGTACTTC
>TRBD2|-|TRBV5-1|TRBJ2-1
CASSLEVTSGTYNEQFF
TGCGCCAGCAGCTTGGAGGTGACTAGCGGGACTTACAATGAGCAGTTCTTC
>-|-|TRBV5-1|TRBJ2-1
CASVKEQPYNFNEQFF
TGCGCCAGCGTCAAGGAACAGCCCTATAACTTCAATGAGCAGTTCTTC
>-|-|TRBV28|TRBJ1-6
CASSFPGKGSPLHF
TGTGCCAGCAGTTTTCCGGGGAAGGGATCACCCCTCCACTTT
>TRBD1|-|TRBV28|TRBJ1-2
CASSIPIIYRGHGNYGYTF
TGTGCCAGCAGTATCCCCATTATTTACAGGGGGCACGGCAACTATGGCTACACCTTC
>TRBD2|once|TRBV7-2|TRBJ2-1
CASSPSGGFYNEQFF
TGTGCCAGCTCGCCTAGCGGGGGGTTTTACAATGAGCAGTTCTTC
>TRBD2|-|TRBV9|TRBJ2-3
CASSTSLAGGEDTQYF
TGTGCCAGCAGCACCTCCCTAGCGGGGGGCGAAGATACGCAGTATTTT
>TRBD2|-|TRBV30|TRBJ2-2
CAWRSGGLNTGELFF
TGTGCCTGGAGAAGCGGGGGCCTGAACACCGGGGAGCTGTTTTTT